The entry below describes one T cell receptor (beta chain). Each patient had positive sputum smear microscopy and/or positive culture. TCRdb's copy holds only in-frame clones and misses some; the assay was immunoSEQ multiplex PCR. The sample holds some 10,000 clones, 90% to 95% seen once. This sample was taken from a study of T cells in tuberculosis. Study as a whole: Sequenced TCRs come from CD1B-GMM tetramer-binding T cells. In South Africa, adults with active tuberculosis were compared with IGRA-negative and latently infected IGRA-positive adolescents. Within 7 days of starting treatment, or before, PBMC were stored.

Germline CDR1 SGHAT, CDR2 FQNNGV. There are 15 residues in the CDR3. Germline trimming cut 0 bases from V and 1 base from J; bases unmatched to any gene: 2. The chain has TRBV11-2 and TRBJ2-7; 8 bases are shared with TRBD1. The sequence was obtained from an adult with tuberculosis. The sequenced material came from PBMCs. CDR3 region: CASSLETGGSYEQYF. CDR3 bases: TGTGCCAGCAGCTTAGAAACAGGGGGGTCCTACGAGCAGTACTTC.